This TCR beta chain was sequenced in a study of blood T cell repertoires in COVID-19. Background on the study: Acute-phase and convalescent COVID-19 samples originated in the United States, Italy and Spain. T cells, B-cell-depleted T cells, or PBMCs supplied cDNA or gDNA.

In the study's own analysis: Nucleated cell number was recorded as an estimate derived from reference gene primer amplification. Data came from immunoSEQ multiplex PCR; TCRdb stores just in-frame clones and leaves some out. V and J calls and clone size are as listed in that table; D and trimming were resolved from the DNA. The sample yields about 360,000 clones, 80% to 90% seen once. The CDR3 spans 16 residues. Looked up from germline, CDR1 is LGHNA and CDR2 is YNFKEQ. V lost 3 bases, J lost 4 bases, and 8 bases stayed unmatched. This chain links TRBV4-2 with TRBJ2-3, with 9 bases aligning to TRBD2. This clonotype was obtained from a man aged 25-40 years with active or convalescent COVID-19. The material sequenced was peripheral blood. The CDR3 DNA reads TGTGCCAGCAGCCAGGAGGGACTAGCTTTAGCAGATACGCAGTATTTT. Protein product: CASSQEGLALADTQYF.